Reported below is one T cell receptor beta chain. Its antigen is still unknown. This sample is drawn from a study of cytomegalovirus exposure and HLA in healthy donors. This CDR3 contains 18 residues. The V gene's germline CDR1 is SNHLY and CDR2 FYNNEI. With 5 bases clipped from V and 4 bases from J, the junction kept 19 bases outside the gene matches. The PCR had 60 Vbeta and 13 Jbeta primers. The protocol was immunoSEQ multiplex PCR, while the TCRdb copy is restricted to in-frame clones and leaves out a portion. This sample has nearly 110,000 clones, with roughly 75% found just once. Findings and caveats of the study: A previous analysis found most TCR beta V segments productive roughly 87% or roughly 30% of the time.

The sequence was obtained from a man in his forties in good health and CMV-seronegative. Material for sequencing was PBMCs. The chain links TRBV2 to TRBJ1-2, with 7 bases aligning to TRBD1. The DNA for the CDR3 is TGTGCCAGCAGTACCGGACCAGGGGGATCTCGGCTTGGCTATGGCTACACCTTC. Translation gives CASSTGPGGSRLGYGYTF. The full variable domain, its missing parts supplied by reference TRBV2 and TRBJ1-2, is EPEVTQTPSHQVTQMGQEVILRCVPISNHLYFYWYRQILGQKVEFLVSFYNNEISEKSEIFDDQFSVERPDGSNFTLKIRSTKLEDSAMYFCASSTGPGGSRLGYGYTFGSGTRLTVV.